This T cell receptor (beta chain) was found in a study of glioma-infiltrating T cells. Across the whole study: Low-grade gliomas were grade II; glioblastomas were grade IV at initial diagnosis. Dexamethasone exposure before glioma surgery was limited to six or fewer days. Study-wide results and limits: Very few CDR3 sequences were shared between tissue and blood.

In this sample, this clonotype turned up many times. Its antigen is not known. Germline V lookup: CDR1 DFQATT, CDR2 SNEGSKA (reference sequence). The CDR3 covers 10 residues. V was shortened by 3 bases and J by 9 bases, with 9 bases between the two germline ends. Using RNA template, CDR3s of TCR alpha and beta were amplified with iRepertoire arm-PCR. TCRdb itself ran the multiplex PCR reads through MiXCR, one entry per CDR3 protein. Of around 350,000 distinct CDR3 sequences in the sample, roughly 41% are singletons; the top ten hold 12%. The rearrangement links TRBV20-1 to TRBJ2-7, with D perhaps TRBD2 (6 bases). Sequencing was performed on glioma tissue, nonneoplastic brain tissue, or PBMCs (not recorded which). The TCR originated in a human donor with low-grade glioma or glioblastoma, undergoing nonglioma brain surgery, or in good health (not recorded which). The chain's CDR3 is CSASEAGQYF. The CDR3 bases are TGCAGTGCTAGTGAAGCGGGGCAGTACTTC.